A single sample is the source of the 27 T cell receptor beta chains below, sequenced in a study of blood T cell repertoires in COVID-19. TCRdb's table, derived via immunoSEQ multiplex PCR, lists solely in-frame clones and lacks some. The table lists about 130,000 clones, roughly four fifths of them singletons, with 9.5% to 15% in the top ten. The sequenced sample was peripheral blood. The receptors stem from a human donor in a cohort sampled during active COVID-19.

The rearrangement uses TRBV20-1 and TRBJ2-2, with TRBD2 matching over 8 bases. Looked up from germline, CDR1 is DFQATT and CDR2 is SNEGSKA (reference sequence). The V segment lost 3 bases and the J segment 6 bases; nucleotides outside the gene matches: 6. This CDR3 is built from 14 residues. The CDR3 nucleotides are TGCAGTGCTAGTTACGGGGGGGCAGCCGGGGAGCTGTTTTTT. Its translation is CSASYGGAAGELFF.

The CDR3 sequence is CASSFSGGYYNEQFF. The CDR3 DNA sequence: TGTGCCAGCAGCTTTAGCGGGGGCTACTACAATGAGCAGTTCTTC. The chain combines TRBV5-4 with TRBJ2-1; 9 bases are shared with TRBD2. The CDR3 has 15 amino acids. Trimming at V came to 2 bases and at J to 3 bases, leaving 3 bases not matched to a gene. Germline values: CDR1 SGHNT, CDR2 YYREEE (reference sequence).

V is TRBV27 and J is TRBJ2-7; D gene unclear. CDR1 and CDR2 from the germline V gene are MNHEY and SMNVEV (reference sequence). The CDR3 is 13 residues long. The V end lost 2 bases, the J end lost 3 bases, and 8 bases lay between the germline ends. The CDR3 nucleotides read TGTGCCAGCAGTTTACAATACGGCTACGAGCAGTACTTC. It specifies CASSLQYGYEQYF.

This clone was seen just once. The V gene is TRBV5-6, the J gene TRBJ1-2; 8 nucleotides match TRBD1. The germline CDR1 and CDR2 sequences are SGHDT and YYEEEE. This CDR3 comprises 14 residues. V shed 7 bases and J 4 bases; nucleotides not matched to a gene: 9. CDR3 loop: CASHRGTVFYGYTF. CDR3 nucleotides: TGTGCCAGCCACAGGGGGACGGTCTTCTATGGCTACACCTTC.

The chain uses TRBV6-5 and TRBJ2-5; the D gene is possibly TRBD2 (6 bases). This CDR3 contains 15 residues. The germline V and J ends were trimmed by 7 bases and 1 base, with 16 bases remaining between them. Germline CDR1 MNHEY, CDR2 SVGAGI. The CDR3 loop reads CASNQEGRSQETQYF. CDR3 nucleotides: TGTGCCAGCAACCAGGAGGGCCGTTCCCAAGAGACCCAGTACTTC.

This rearrangement joins TRBV29-1 to TRBJ2-5; TRBD1 matches 10 bases. V shed 6 bases and J 5 bases; nucleotides not matched to a gene: 12. The germline V gene has CDR1 SQVTM and CDR2 ANQGSEA. The CDR3 loop spans 15 amino acids. The CDR3 spells CSVGGRQGAGETQYF. The CDR3 DNA reads TGCAGCGTGGGCGGGAGACAGGGGGCAGGGGAGACCCAGTACTTC.

The V gene is TRBV5-1, the J gene TRBJ1-5; no firm D call. The CDR3 extends over 14 amino acids. Trimming cost V 0 bases and J 7 bases, with 11 bases left between them. Germline CDR1 and CDR2: SGHRS and YFSETQ. This CDR3 reads CASSLAGGYQPQHF. The CDR3 bases are TGCGCCAGCAGCTTGGCCGGAGGATACCAGCCCCAGCATTTT.

The V and J genes are TRBV5-1 and TRBJ2-3; 8 bases match TRBD2. Germline CDR1 and CDR2: SGHRS and YFSETQ. Trimming at V came to 3 bases and at J to 2 bases, leaving 8 bases not matched to a gene. The CDR3 has 16 residues. The CDR3 nucleotides are TGCGCCAGCAGCTCGGGTAATAGCGGGACCACAGATACGCAGTATTTT. Protein sequence: CASSSGNSGTTDTQYF.

The chain couples TRBV5-5 to TRBJ1-2, with D hard to call. V dropped 0 bases and J dropped 2 bases, with 8 bases sitting between them. This CDR3 comprises 14 residues. CDR1 is SGHKS and CDR2 is YYEKEE in the germline V gene (reference sequence). CDR3: CASSLDAQNYGYTF. The CDR3 nucleotides are TGTGCCAGCAGCTTGGATGCCCAGAACTATGGCTACACCTTC.

This clone was picked up a small number of times. The chain uses TRBV6-1 and TRBJ1-5; 7 bases are a match to TRBD1. The germline CDR1 and CDR2 sequences are MNHNS and SASEGT. The CDR3 consists of 16 residues. Unmatched junction bases numbered 7, after V lost 2 bases and J lost 3 bases. The CDR3 sequence is CASSERGDSVNQPQHF. The CDR3 region has the DNA TGTGCCAGCAGTGAAAGGGGGGACAGTGTCAATCAGCCCCAGCATTTT.

The sample holds a few counts of this clone. The genes are TRBV15 and TRBJ1-5; unclear D gene. Germline CDR1 LNHNV, CDR2 YYDKDF (reference sequence). The CDR3 is 15 residues long. V shed 5 bases and J shed 2 bases, with 13 bases lying between them. The CDR3, as DNA: TGTGCCACCAGCCAACGGGGTCATGGCAATCAGCCCCAGCATTTT. Amino acid sequence: CATSQRGHGNQPQHF.

The J gene is TRBJ2-3, the V gene TRBV6-1; 9 bases fit TRBD2. The CDR3 spans 16 residues. The germline V gene encodes CDR1 MNHNS and CDR2 SASEGT. J gave up 1 base and V 3 bases, and 5 bases lay outside the gene matches. CDR3 DNA sequence: TGTGCCAGCAGTGACCCCTTAGCGGGGGGCACAGATACGCAGTATTTT. Translated: CASSDPLAGGTDTQYF.

This clone showed up just once. This rearrangement joins TRBV4-2 to TRBJ2-7; no definite D call. V lost 1 base and J lost 3, with 4 bases in between. The CDR3 has 12 residues. The V gene's germline CDR1 is LGHNA and CDR2 YNFKEQ. The CDR3 sequence is CASSQGSYEQYF. For the CDR3, the DNA is TGTGCCAGCAGCCAAGGCAGCTACGAGCAGTACTTC.

The DNA for the CDR3 is TGTGCCAGCAGCGTAACAGGGACTGAAAAACTGTTTTTT. Its translation: CASSVTGTEKLFF. This chain uses TRBV9 with TRBJ1-4; possibly TRBD1 for D (6 bases). The CDR3 runs to 13 residues. Germline V gene data show CDR1 as SGDLS and CDR2 as YYNGEE. V was shortened by 1 base and J by 7 bases, with 8 bases between the two germline ends.

The chain carries TRBV12-3 or TRBV12-4 and TRBJ1-5; the D is unclear. V was pared by 3 bases and J by 1 base, with 4 bases between. This CDR3 contains 13 residues. The CDR3 reads CASSFRSNQPQHF. DNA for the CDR3: TGTGCCAGCAGTTTCCGGAGCAATCAGCCCCAGCATTTT.

The gene calls are TRBV10-1 and TRBJ2-5, with 7 bases aligning to TRBD1. Germline lookup yields CDR1 WNHNN and CDR2 SYGVQD (reference sequence). After removal of 3 bases from V and 3 bases from J, the junction contained 4 bases not matched to a gene. The CDR3 runs 14 residues. CDR3 sequence (DNA): TGCGCCAGCAGTGAATCTGGGACAGAAGAGACCCAGTACTTC. It translates to CASSESGTEETQYF.

The chain has TRBV30 and TRBJ2-7, with D hard to call. Germline lookup yields CDR1 GTSNPN and CDR2 SVGIG (reference sequence). The CDR3 extends over 14 amino acids. V lost 2 bases to trimming and J lost 2 bases, with 13 bases between them. In DNA form, the CDR3 reads TGTGCCTGGAGTTTGAGAGAGGTCACCTACGAGCAGTACTTC. It codes for CAWSLREVTYEQYF.

This chain links TRBV9 with TRBJ1-1; 7 bases align to TRBD1. CDR1 is SGDLS and CDR2 is YYNGEE in the germline V gene. The J segment lost 2 bases and the V segment lost 3 bases, leaving 4 bases of the junction unmatched. The length of the CDR3 is 14 residues. CDR3: CASSGGTANTEAFF. The DNA of the CDR3 is TGTGCCAGCAGCGGGGGGACAGCTAACACTGAAGCTTTCTTT. The variable domain in full, completed from reference TRBV9 and TRBJ1-1, reads DSGVTQTPKHLITATGQRVTLRCSPRSGDLSVYWYQQSLDQGLQFLIQYYNGEERAKGNILERFSAQQFPDLHSELNLSSLELGDSALYFCASSGGTANTEAFFGQGTRLTVV.

This sequence joins TRBV30 and TRBJ2-7, with D tentatively TRBD1 (5 bases). Germline V gives CDR1 GTSNPN, CDR2 SVGIG (reference sequence). The germline V and J ends were trimmed by 7 bases and 3 bases, with 16 bases remaining between them. The CDR3 covers 13 residues. CDR3 loop: CALTQVKSYEQYF. CDR3 DNA: TGTGCCTTAACACAGGTTAAGAGCTACGAGCAGTACTTC.

V gene TRBV27 combines with J gene TRBJ2-7; 13 bases are a match to TRBD2. The CDR3 covers 15 residues. The junction had 8 bases not matched to a gene; V was cut back by 5 bases and J by 7 bases. Germline V gene data show CDR1 as MNHEY and CDR2 as SMNVEV (reference sequence). The CDR3 nucleotides are TGTGCCAGCAGTCCACTAGCGGGGGGGGATGGGGAGCAGTACTTC. Protein product: CASSPLAGGDGEQYF.

The chain recombines TRBV19 with TRBJ2-1; 11 bases fit TRBD2. Germline lookup yields CDR1 LNHDA and CDR2 SQIVND (reference sequence). This CDR3 is 17 amino acids long. V trimming: 5 bases; J trimming: 0 bases; junction bases outside the gene matches: 6. The CDR3: CASSPRSGGVSYNEQFF. The CDR3 bases are TGTGCCAGTAGTCCCCGTAGCGGGGGGGTCTCCTACAATGAGCAGTTCTTC.

The J gene is TRBJ1-5, the V gene TRBV6-5; D remains ambiguous. With 7 bases removed from V and 6 bases from J, the gap between germline ends came to 13 bases. There are 13 residues in the CDR3. CDR1 and CDR2 (germline): MNHEY, SVGAGI. CDR3 residues: CASTVGETQPQHF. CDR3 bases: TGTGCCAGCACCGTTGGAGAAACTCAGCCCCAGCATTTT.

The chain has TRBV27 and TRBJ2-1, with 7 bases fitting TRBD1. The junction had 13 bases not matched to a gene; V was cut back by 2 bases and J by 9 bases. The germline V gene encodes CDR1 MNHEY and CDR2 SMNVEV (reference sequence). The length of the CDR3 is 16 residues. The CDR3 nucleotides read TGTGCCAGCAGTTTAATAGGCGCGACAGGGAGAGGTGAGCAGTTCTTC. Translated, it gives CASSLIGATGRGEQFF.

CDR3 sequence: CASGTGHINDYGYTF. DNA of the CDR3: TGTGCCAGCGGGACAGGGCATATTAATGACTATGGCTACACCTTC. V usage is TRBV13 and J usage is TRBJ1-2; 9 bases line up with TRBD1. J gave up 3 bases and V 8 bases, and 10 bases lay outside the gene matches. Germline V gene sequence: CDR1 PRHDT, CDR2 FYEKMQ (reference sequence). This CDR3 has 15 residues.

The chain recombines TRBV7-8 with TRBJ2-1, with 7 bases that match TRBD2. V shed 4 bases and J 5 bases; nucleotides not matched to a gene: 11. The CDR3 is 16 residues long. Germline CDR1 is SGHVS and CDR2 is FQNEAQ. This CDR3 is CASSSETGTKNNEQFF. CDR3 DNA: TGTGCCAGCAGCTCCGAGACGGGGACTAAGAACAATGAGCAGTTCTTC.

The DNA of the CDR3 is TGTGCCAGCCTTCAGGGCGGGGGGCGCGTAGCTTTCTTT. This sequence encodes CASLQGGGRVAFF. The chain combines TRBV27 with TRBJ1-1; the D gene is possibly TRBD1 (6 bases). CDR1 MNHEY and CDR2 SMNVEV come from the germline V gene (reference sequence). Between the trimmed V and J ends, which lost 8 bases and 10 bases, there was a span of 20 bases. The CDR3 runs 13 residues.

The CDR3 bases are TGTGCCTGGAGGGACCGACAGGGATTGAACACTGAAGCTTTCTTT. Residues: CAWRDRQGLNTEAFF. The V call is TRBV30, the J call TRBJ1-1; 7 nucleotides align to TRBD1. The germline CDR1 and CDR2 sequences are GTSNPN and SVGIG (reference sequence). The CDR3 is 15 residues long. Germline trimming cut 3 bases from V and 0 bases from J; bases unmatched to any gene: 7.